Below are 5 T cell receptor beta chains sequenced from a single sample in a study of human T cells and chemical hapten exposure. Extraction yielded total RNA from whole blood (unfractionated). TCRdb re-derived calls from the 5' RACE reads in MiXCR, one entry per CDR3 protein. This table holds about 120,000 distinct CDR3 sequences, 15% to 20% found once. The receptors derive from a human donor in good health.

This clonotype turned up a few times. The genes are TRBV29-1 and TRBJ1-2; D is uncertain. CDR3 size: 15 residues. Germline lookup yields CDR1 SQVTM and CDR2 ANQGSEA. Trimming took off 5 bases at V and 0 bases at J, with 16 bases between the two ends. The CDR3 region is CSVHGIGKANYGYTF. CDR3 bases: TGCAGCGTTCACGGCATCGGAAAAGCTAACTATGGCTACACCTTC.

CDR3 residues: CASRAIPTDTQYF. The CDR3 DNA reads as TGTGCCAGCAGAGCAATCCCCACAGATACGCAGTATTTT. The chain is built from TRBV7-3 and TRBJ2-3; no firm D call. The germline V gene encodes CDR1 SGHTA and CDR2 FQGTGA. The CDR3 has 13 residues. V was cut by 6 bases and J by 2 bases, with 9 bases left in between.

This clonotype was observed a handful of times. The gene calls are TRBV6-2 or TRBV6-3 and TRBJ2-3, with TRBD2 as a possible D gene (5 bases). The length of the CDR3 is 17 residues. Germline V gene sequence: CDR1 MNHEY, CDR2 SVGEGT. Trimming shortened V by 4 bases and J by 0 bases, and 17 bases separated the two germline ends. DNA for the CDR3: TGTGCCAGCAGTTCCCAAATGCCAAGCGGTAGCACAGATACGCAGTATTTT. As protein: CASSSQMPSGSTDTQYF.

The J gene is TRBJ2-3, the V gene TRBV4-1; 7 bases align to TRBD2. Germline assignment: CDR1 MGHRA and CDR2 YSYEKL. With V trimmed by 0 bases and J by 6 bases, 9 bases remained unmatched. This CDR3 is 16 amino acids long. CDR3 nucleotides: TGCGCCAGCAGCCAAGAGGGGCGGGGGATAGGGGATACGCAGTATTTT. Its translation: CASSQEGRGIGDTQYF.

This clonotype showed up just a few times. The chain carries TRBV29-1 and TRBJ2-7; 7 bases agree with TRBD2. Per the germline V gene, CDR1 is SQVTM and CDR2 is ANQGSEA. The junction had 10 bases not matched to a gene; V was cut back by 5 bases and J by 3 bases. The CDR3 is made up of 14 amino acids. The chain's CDR3 is CSVCERGSVYEQYF. CDR3 in DNA: TGCAGCGTTTGTGAGCGGGGTTCCGTCTACGAGCAGTACTTC.